These 18 T cell receptor beta chains were all obtained from the same sample, sequenced in a study of control samples from healthy donors and cancer patients. Clones were sequenced by immunoSEQ multiplex PCR, and TCRdb holds only the in-frame ones, with some missing. The top ten hold over 12% of the sample, which has 78,000 or so clones, roughly 82% seen once. The sequenced material came from blood. These receptors were taken from a man aged 50-59 years in good health.

V gene TRBV6-5 combines with J gene TRBJ2-7; 8 positions agree with TRBD2. This CDR3 contains 13 residues. After removal of 6 bases from V and 4 bases from J, the junction contained 5 bases not matched to a gene. Germline V lookup: CDR1 MNHEY, CDR2 SVGAGI. The DNA of the CDR3 is TGTGCCAGCAGGGCGGGAGGAGGGTACGAGCAGTACTTC. It codes for CASRAGGGYEQYF.

This clone came up once. The chain links TRBV18 to TRBJ2-2, with 9 bases aligning to TRBD1. The CDR3 is 15 amino acids. The germline V gene encodes CDR1 KGHSH and CDR2 LQKENI. The trim removed 2 bases at V and 3 bases at J, leaving 1 base unmatched. CDR3: CASSPRQGDTGELFF. CDR3 coding DNA: TGTGCCAGCTCACCAAGACAGGGGGACACCGGGGAGCTGTTTTTT.

V usage is TRBV11-2 and J usage is TRBJ2-7; tentatively, D is TRBD1 (6 bases). Germline assignment: CDR1 SGHAT and CDR2 FQNNGV. This CDR3 is 13 amino acids long. V was shortened by 10 bases and J by 3 bases, with 16 bases between the two germline ends. The CDR3, as DNA: TGTGCCACCCAACGGGACAAAATCTACGAGCAGTACTTC. The encoded protein is CATQRDKIYEQYF.

The chain uses TRBV5-6 and TRBJ2-4, with D uncertain. Trimming cost V 1 base and J 3 bases, with 11 bases left between them. This CDR3 is 15 amino acids long. Germline V CDR1 and CDR2: SGHDT, YYEEEE. Here the CDR3 reads CASSLIQQGKNIQYF. In DNA form, the CDR3 reads TGTGCCAGCAGCTTGATCCAACAAGGCAAAAACATTCAGTACTTC. The full variable domain, with the rest looked up from reference TRBV5-6 and TRBJ2-4, is DAGVTQSPTHLIKTRGQQVTLRCSPKSGHDTVSWYQQALGQGPQFIFQYYEEEERQRGNFPDRFSGHQFPNYSSELNVNALLLGDSALYLCASSLIQQGKNIQYFGAGTRLSVL.

This chain connects TRBV6-5 to TRBJ2-7; no clear D gene. Germline loops: CDR1 MNHEY, CDR2 SVGAGI. Trimming shortened V by 5 bases and J by 7 bases, and 15 bases separated the two germline ends. The CDR3 totals 13 residues. The CDR3 DNA sequence: TGTGCCAGCAGTCCTCCTGGTAGTACTGAGCAGTACTTC. Its translation is CASSPPGSTEQYF.

The CDR3 is CASSRTLAGGGYEQYF. As DNA, the CDR3 is TGCGCCAGCAGTCGAACACTAGCGGGAGGCGGCTACGAGCAGTACTTC. The rearrangement joins TRBV5-1 to TRBJ2-7, with TRBD2 identical over 12 bases. The V gene end was trimmed by 5 bases and the J gene end by 3 bases; junction bases not matched to a gene: 9. CDR1 and CDR2 from the germline V gene are SGHRS and YFSETQ. CDR3 length: 16 residues.

The chain couples TRBV19 to TRBJ2-7, with 8 bases identical to TRBD2. V gave up 10 bases and J gave up 4 bases; unmatched junction bases: 9. The CDR3 is 13 residues long. Germline V lookup: CDR1 LNHDA, CDR2 SQIVND (reference sequence). CDR3 in DNA: TGTGCCACCTCTCGGGGGGGGTTTTACGAGCAGTACTTC. It codes for CATSRGGFYEQYF.

This chain uses TRBV4-2 with TRBJ1-3; 7 bases map to TRBD1. Trimming took 0 bases from V and 0 from J; bases not matched to a gene: 17. Germline V CDR1 and CDR2: LGHNA, YNFKEQ. The CDR3 is 21 residues long. The CDR3 sequence: CASSQDLFVTGAHLSGNTIYF. CDR3 DNA: TGTGCCAGCAGCCAAGATCTTTTCGTCACAGGGGCACACCTCTCTGGAAACACCATATATTTT.

DNA for the CDR3: TGCGCCAGCAGCTTGAGCGCTAGCGGGAGTTCGGATGAGCAGTTCTTC. Protein sequence: CASSLSASGSSDEQFF. This chain joins TRBV5-1 and TRBJ2-1; TRBD2 matches 10 bases. Germline V CDR1 and CDR2: SGHRS, YFSETQ. CDR3 length: 16 residues. Trimming took 1 base from V and 8 from J; bases not matched to a gene: 9.

This chain connects TRBV29-1 to TRBJ2-2, with 7 bases matching TRBD1. Germline V gene lookup returns CDR1 SQVTM and CDR2 ANQGSEA. V lost 5 bases, J lost 2 bases, and 8 bases stayed unmatched. This CDR3 contains 15 residues. The CDR3 sequence: CSVLYRGYNTGELFF. The DNA of the CDR3 is TGCAGCGTTCTATACAGGGGTTATAACACCGGGGAGCTGTTTTTT.

V is TRBV18 and J is TRBJ1-1; D unclear. The CDR3 totals 13 residues. Deletions cut 6 bases from V and 1 base from J, with 9 bases between. CDR1 is KGHSH and CDR2 is LQKENI in the germline V gene. CDR3 protein: CASSHDKNTEAFF. CDR3 nucleotides: TGTGCCAGCTCTCACGACAAGAACACTGAAGCTTTCTTT.

The sample holds a few counts of this clone. The gene calls are TRBV19 and TRBJ2-1; D call uncertain. V was cut by 5 bases and J by 7 bases, with 12 bases left in between. CDR3 length: 13 amino acids. Germline V gives CDR1 LNHDA, CDR2 SQIVND (reference sequence). The CDR3: CASSVGQLNEQFF. The CDR3 bases are TGTGCCAGTAGTGTTGGGCAGCTTAATGAGCAGTTCTTC.

This rearrangement joins TRBV3-1 (or the pseudogene TRBV3-2) to TRBJ1-1, with no clear D. V was shortened by 2 bases and J by 1 base, with 8 bases between the two germline ends. This CDR3 has 14 amino acids. In germline, CDR1 is LGHDT, CDR2 YNNKEL (reference sequence). The CDR3 reads CASSQPGGNTEAFF. In DNA, the CDR3 is TGTGCCAGCAGCCAACCGGGAGGGAACACTGAAGCTTTCTTT.

The V call is TRBV6-5, the J call TRBJ1-1; D is unresolved. Trimming left V 6 bases short and J 1 base short, with 15 bases between. This CDR3 has 15 residues. Per the germline V gene, CDR1 is MNHEY and CDR2 is SVGAGI. The CDR3 DNA reads as TGTGCCAGCAGCCTTATGCCACAACCGAACACTGAAGCTTTCTTT. This translates into CASSLMPQPNTEAFF.

This chain connects TRBV19 to TRBJ1-2, with D unclear. Germline lookup yields CDR1 LNHDA and CDR2 SQIVND (reference sequence). The CDR3 has 13 amino acids. V lost 6 bases to trimming and J lost 3 bases, with 11 bases between them. The CDR3 reads CASRGTGYYGYTF. CDR3 nucleotide sequence: TGTGCCAGTAGGGGCACCGGATACTATGGCTACACCTTC. The whole variable domain, filled in from reference TRBV19 and TRBJ1-2, reads DGGITQSPKYLFRKEGQNVTLSCEQNLNHDAMYWYRQDPGQGLRLIYYSQIVNDFQKGDIAEGYSVSREKKESFPLTVTSAQKNPTAFYLCASRGTGYYGYTFGSGTRLTVV.

The count of this clone is one. The chain has TRBV5-6 and TRBJ2-5; no clear D. Germline CDR1 and CDR2: SGHDT and YYEEEE. Trimming removed 4 bases at V and 4 bases at J, with 14 bases between. The CDR3 extends over 14 amino acids. DNA for the CDR3: TGTGCCAGCAGCCCACTGGGGATGCGAGAGACCCAGTACTTC. Its translation: CASSPLGMRETQYF.

J is TRBJ1-2 and V is TRBV29-1; D may be TRBD1 (6 bases). Germline V gene sequence: CDR1 SQVTM, CDR2 ANQGSEA. Trimming took off 5 bases at V and 8 bases at J, with 24 bases between the two ends. The length of the CDR3 is 15 residues. The CDR3 region has the DNA TGCAGCGTTTCTGTCGGGGGCGCGGGGGCGGAAGGCTACACCTTC. Protein product: CSVSVGGAGAEGYTF.

This chain joins TRBV6-5 and TRBJ2-6; D remains unclear. Germline V lookup: CDR1 MNHEY, CDR2 SVGAGI. The CDR3 spans 16 residues. Trimming stripped 4 bases from V and 4 bases from J, with 14 bases between. Here the CDR3 DNA reads TGTGCCAGCAGTTCATTGGACCCCCTGGGGGCCAACGTCCTGACTTTC. This codes for CASSSLDPLGANVLTF.